The text below deals with one T cell receptor (beta chain). Its antigen remains unknown. This record belongs to a study of cytomegalovirus exposure and HLA in healthy donors. PCR primers comprised 60 Vbeta and 13 Jbeta primers. Repertoires were generated with immunoSEQ multiplex PCR, while TCRdb's copy carries only in-frame clones and drops some. Found here are 100,000 to 150,000 clones, less than 85% of them singletons; the top ten hold 4.1%. General study points: Rarity characterized most TCR sequences, yet some public TCRs appeared in many donors. Presence/absence results assume similar sequencing depth per donor, which may not hold. Immune exposure was documented only through CMV serostatus. Reports indicate that TCR beta sequences accurately predicted the HLA-A and HLA-B alleles of most subjects.

The CDR3 length is 15 residues. Germline CDR1 KGHSH, CDR2 LQKENI. J was trimmed by 2 bases and V by 4 bases; bases with no gene match: 5. The sequenced sample was PBMCs. The source of this sequence is a woman in her thirties or forties in good health and CMV-seronegative. The chain carries TRBV18 and TRBJ1-5; 7 nucleotides line up with TRBD1. For the CDR3, the DNA is TGTGCCAGCTCACAGACCGGGACAGGCAATCAGCCCCAGCATTTT. This sequence encodes CASSQTGTGNQPQHF.